These 3 T cell receptor beta chains share one sample of origin, sequenced in a study of blood T cell repertoires in COVID-19. TCRdb's table, derived via immunoSEQ multiplex PCR, lists solely in-frame clones and lacks some. The sample lists 200,000 to 250,000 clones, approximately 82% occurring once. Sequencing input: peripheral blood. The source of these receptors is a woman aged 65 to 85 with active or convalescent COVID-19.

Details on this clone: At one boundary the junction diverges from the germline segment, which might be a read error. The gene calls are TRBV27 and TRBJ2-3; D is possibly TRBD2 (6 bases). CDR1 and CDR2 (germline): MNHEY, SMNVEV (reference sequence). The CDR3 loop spans 11 amino acids. The CDR3 nucleotides are TGTGCCAGCAGTTGTCCCTTGGACGGGAGTTTT. It specifies CASSCPLDGSF.

This chain uses TRBV28 with TRBJ1-5; D gene unclear. The CDR3 has 15 residues. Deletions cut 2 bases from V and 5 bases from J, with 13 bases between. Per the germline V gene, CDR1 is MDHEN and CDR2 is SYDVKM. The CDR3, as DNA: TGTGCCAGCAGTTTAACCCCGGTCGAGTATCAGCCCCAGCATTTT. This sequence encodes CASSLTPVEYQPQHF.

The V gene is TRBV10-3, the J gene TRBJ2-1; 13 positions match TRBD2. Germline CDR1 reads ENHRY; CDR2 reads SYGVKD. Trimming removed 7 bases from V and 0 bases from J; junction bases left unmatched: 12. The CDR3 extends over 19 amino acids. CDR3 protein: CAITAGTSGIRSSYNEQFF. The CDR3 DNA reads as TGTGCCATCACAGCCGGGACTAGCGGGATCAGGAGCTCCTACAATGAGCAGTTCTTC.